Detailed here is one T cell receptor beta chain. Its target is not known. The sample originates from a study of Ad26.COV2.S vaccination and SARS-CoV-2 variants. At the level of the study: The vaccine Ad26.COV2.S was put into the muscle once, or twice with 56 days between.

Specified treatment: around 19 received Ad26.COV2.S at low or high dose, single or two shots; a few received placebo; per-sample allocation not given. Repertoires come from day 63 after the first vaccine or placebo injection. An 18-55-year-old adult in Boston served as donor. Study-level results: Following vaccination, spike-specific CD8+ and CD4+ T cell responses reportedly exhibited substantial breadth.

With 6 bases clipped from V and 1 base from J, the junction kept 8 bases outside the gene matches. From germline, CDR1 is MNHEY and CDR2 SMNVEV (reference sequence). The CDR3 consists of 15 residues. Libraries were prepared by immunoSEQ multiplex PCR; TCRdb keeps only in-frame clonotypes and omits some of them. The sample has about 480,000 clones; roughly 87% are singletons. Sequences were derived from peripheral blood, sampled in a trial of Ad26.COV2.S vaccine versus placebo. The sequence was collected from a person aged 18 to 65 who received the Ad26.COV2.S COVID-19 vaccine or a placebo. The chain links TRBV27 to TRBJ1-1; 7 bases align to TRBD1. The CDR3 DNA follows: TGTGCCAGCAGCGATCAGGACAGGCGGAACACTGAAGCTTTCTTT. The encoded protein is CASSDQDRRNTEAFF.